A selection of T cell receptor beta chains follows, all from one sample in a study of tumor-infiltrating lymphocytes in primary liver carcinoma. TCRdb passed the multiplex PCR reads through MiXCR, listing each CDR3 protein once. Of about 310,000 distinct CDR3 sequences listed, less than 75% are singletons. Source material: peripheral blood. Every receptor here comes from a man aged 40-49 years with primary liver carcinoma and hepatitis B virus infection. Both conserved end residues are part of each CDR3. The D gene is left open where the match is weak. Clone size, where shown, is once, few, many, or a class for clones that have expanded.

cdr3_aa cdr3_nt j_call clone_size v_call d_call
CASSLMDPETGQYF TGCGCCAGCAGCTTGATGGACCCGGAGACAGGACAGTACTTC TRBJ2-7 NA TRBV5-1 NA
CASSSGGKRSSYNEQFF TGTGCCAGCAGCTCCGGGGGGAAAAGGAGCTCCTACAATGAGCAGTTCTTC TRBJ2-1 NA TRBV11-2 TRBD2
CANSIPSGSTDTRYF TGTGCCAACAGCATCCCTAGCGGGAGCACAGATACGCGGTATTTT TRBJ2-3 NA TRBV5-4 TRBD2
CASSLGAGANTGELFF TGTGCCAGCAGTTTAGGTGCGGGGGCGAACACCGGGGAGCTGTTTTTT TRBJ2-2 many TRBV12-3/TRBV12-4 TRBD2
CSVQSSYNSPLHF TGCAGCGTACAGAGCTCCTATAATTCACCCCTCCACTTT TRBJ1-6 many TRBV29-1 NA
CASSFQGVGHEQYF TGTGCCAGCAGTTTTCAGGGAGTCGGACACGAGCAGTACTTC TRBJ2-7 many TRBV6-6 NA
CASKSGQGANEQFF TGTGCCAGCAAATCGGGACAGGGGGCCAATGAGCAGTTCTTC TRBJ2-1 NA TRBV28 TRBD1
CSLGEQGQPHHF TGCAGCCTTGGGGAACAGGGGCAGCCCCATCATTTT TRBJ1-5 NA TRBV29-1 TRBD1
CASSRDADYGYTF TGTGCCAGCAGTCGGGACGCGGACTATGGCTACACCTTC TRBJ1-2 few TRBV12-3/TRBV12-4 NA
CASSLQEYNSSLHF TGTGCCAGCAGCCTGCAGGAGTATAATTCATCCCTCCACTTT TRBJ1-6 NA TRBV11-1 NA
CASSQEGDTQYF TGCGCCAGCAGCCAAGAAGGGGATACGCAGTATTTT TRBJ2-3 many TRBV4-3 NA
CASRLAGASGTDMQYF TGTGCCAGCAGACTAGCGGGAGCGAGCGGCACAGATATGCAGTATTTT TRBJ2-3 once TRBV12-3/TRBV12-4 TRBD2
CASSLVPGGDTEAFF TGTGCCAGCAGCCTCGTTCCGGGGGGCGACACTGAAGCTTTCTTT TRBJ1-1 NA TRBV11-2 NA
CSVSPGQGSNQPQHF TGCAGCGTTTCTCCGGGACAGGGGAGCAATCAGCCCCAGCATTTT TRBJ1-5 many TRBV29-1 TRBD1
CSVEIDGKGEQFF TGCAGCGTTGAAATTGATGGGAAGGGTGAGCAGTTCTTC TRBJ2-1 NA TRBV29-1 NA
CATSDFKGTTGGYTF TGTGCCACCAGTGATTTTAAGGGGACCACGGGAGGCTACACCTTC TRBJ1-2 few TRBV24-1 NA
CASRNPPGATNEKLFF TGTGCCAGCAGAAACCCTCCGGGGGCCACTAATGAAAAACTGTTTTTT TRBJ1-4 NA TRBV28 NA
CASNEAWTSDADTQYF TGTGCCAGCAATGAAGCTTGGACTAGTGACGCAGATACGCAGTATTTT TRBJ2-3 NA TRBV6-1 TRBD2
CASSFPPTSGSGDTQYF TGTGCCAGCAGCTTTCCCCCGACTAGCGGGAGTGGAGATACGCAGTATTTT TRBJ2-3 few TRBV5-6 TRBD2
CASSLSLQETQHF TGTGCCAGCAGTTTATCTCTCCAAGAGACCCAGCACTTC TRBJ2-5 NA TRBV11-1 NA
CGIEQTGSNQPQHF TGCGGCATTGAACAGACAGGGAGCAATCAGCCCCAGCATTTT TRBJ1-5 NA TRBV29-1 TRBD1
CASSLNFYGYTF TGTGCCAGCAGCTTAAACTTCTATGGCTACACCTTC TRBJ1-2 few TRBV5-5 NA
CASSSVGGRRSYEQYF TGTGCCAGCAGCTCGGTGGGGGGGCGGAGGTCCTACGAGCAGTACTTC TRBJ2-7 NA TRBV5-4 NA
CASSSPKNIQYF TGTGCCAGCAGCTCCCCAAAAAACATTCAGTACTTC TRBJ2-4 few TRBV7-9 NA
CASSSSGSSGANVLSF TGTGCCAGCAGCTCTAGCGGGAGCTCTGGGGCCAACGTCCTGAGTTTC TRBJ2-6 NA TRBV11-2 TRBD2
CSVLRPWTGGEKLFF TGCAGCGTTCTACGCCCCTGGACAGGTGGTGAAAAACTGTTTTTT TRBJ1-4 NA TRBV29-1 TRBD1
CASSFTGPYGYIF TGTGCCAGCAGCTTTACGGGGCCTTATGGCTACATCTTC TRBJ1-2 NA TRBV5-4 NA
CGSSRPSGVEQFF TGCGGCAGCAGCCGACCATCCGGGGTTGAGCAGTTCTTC TRBJ2-1 NA TRBV4-1 NA